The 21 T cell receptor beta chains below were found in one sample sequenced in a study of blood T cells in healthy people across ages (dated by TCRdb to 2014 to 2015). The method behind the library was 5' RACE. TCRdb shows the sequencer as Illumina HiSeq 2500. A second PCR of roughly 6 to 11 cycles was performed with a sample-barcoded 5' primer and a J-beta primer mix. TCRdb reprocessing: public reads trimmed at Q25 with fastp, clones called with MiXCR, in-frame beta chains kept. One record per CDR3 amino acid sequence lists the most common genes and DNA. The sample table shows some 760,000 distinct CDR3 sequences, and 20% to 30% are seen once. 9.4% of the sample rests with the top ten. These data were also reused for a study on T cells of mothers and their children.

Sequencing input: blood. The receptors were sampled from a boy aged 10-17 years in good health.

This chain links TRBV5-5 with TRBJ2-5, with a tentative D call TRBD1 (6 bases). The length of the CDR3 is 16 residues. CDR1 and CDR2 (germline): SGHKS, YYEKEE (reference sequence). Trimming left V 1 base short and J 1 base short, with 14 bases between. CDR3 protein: CASSLIGQNPQETQYF. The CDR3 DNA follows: TGTGCCAGCAGCTTGATCGGACAGAACCCCCAAGAGACCCAGTACTTC. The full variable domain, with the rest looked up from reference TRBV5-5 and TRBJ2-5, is DAGVTQSPTHLIKTRGQQVTLRCSPISGHKSVSWYQQVLGQGPQFIFQYYEKEERGRGNFPDRFSARQFPNYSSELNVNALLLGDSALYLCASSLIGQNPQETQYFGPGTRLLVL.

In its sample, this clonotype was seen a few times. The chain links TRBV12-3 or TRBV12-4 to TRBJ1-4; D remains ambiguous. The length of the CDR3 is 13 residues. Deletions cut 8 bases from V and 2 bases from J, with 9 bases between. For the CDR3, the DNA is TGTGCCAGCCTCCCCGGGACTAATGAAAAACTGTTTTTT. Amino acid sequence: CASLPGTNEKLFF.

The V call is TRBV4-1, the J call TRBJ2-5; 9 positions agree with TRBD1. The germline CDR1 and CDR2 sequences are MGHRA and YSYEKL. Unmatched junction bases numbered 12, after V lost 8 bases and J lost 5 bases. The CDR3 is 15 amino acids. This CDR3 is CASGTGTGTSETQYF. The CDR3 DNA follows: TGCGCCAGCGGCACCGGGACAGGGACTTCCGAGACCCAGTACTTC.

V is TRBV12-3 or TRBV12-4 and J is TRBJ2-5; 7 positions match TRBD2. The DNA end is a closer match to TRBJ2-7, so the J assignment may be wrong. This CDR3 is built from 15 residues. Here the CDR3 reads CASSFPGRIIYEQYF. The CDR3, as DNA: TGTGCCAGCAGTTTTCCCGGGAGGATCATATACGAGCAGTACTTC.

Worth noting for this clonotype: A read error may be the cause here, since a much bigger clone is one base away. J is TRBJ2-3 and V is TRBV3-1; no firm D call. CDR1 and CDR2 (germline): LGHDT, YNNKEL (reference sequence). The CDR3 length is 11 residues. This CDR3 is CAGSRTDTQYF. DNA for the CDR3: TGTGCCGGCAGCCGCACAGATACGCAGTATTTT.

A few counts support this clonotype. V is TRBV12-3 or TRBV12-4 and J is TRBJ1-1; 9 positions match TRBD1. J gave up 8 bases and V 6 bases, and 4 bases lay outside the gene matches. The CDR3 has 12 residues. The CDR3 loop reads CASSGTGTEAFF. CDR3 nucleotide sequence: TGTGCCAGCAGCGGGACAGGGACGGAAGCTTTCTTT.

CDR3 in amino acids: CASIGLAGVYEQYF. CDR3 bases: TGTGCCAGCATTGGACTAGCGGGGGTCTACGAGCAGTACTTC. The chain has TRBV6-1 and TRBJ2-5, with 13 bases matching TRBD2. The J call may be wrong; the DNA end is better matched by TRBJ2-7. Germline V gives CDR1 MNHNS, CDR2 SASEGT. The CDR3 extends over 14 amino acids.

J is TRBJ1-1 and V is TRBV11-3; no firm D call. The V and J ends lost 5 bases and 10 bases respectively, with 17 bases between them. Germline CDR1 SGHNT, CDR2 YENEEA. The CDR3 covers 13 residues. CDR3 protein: CASSPGRGLPAFF. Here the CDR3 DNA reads TGTGCCAGCAGCCCCGGGCGTGGGCTTCCAGCTTTCTTT.

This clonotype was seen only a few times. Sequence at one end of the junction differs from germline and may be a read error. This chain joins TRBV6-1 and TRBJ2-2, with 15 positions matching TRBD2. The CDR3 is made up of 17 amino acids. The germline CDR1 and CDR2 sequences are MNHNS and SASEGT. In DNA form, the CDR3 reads TGTGCCAGCAGTCTGGGGACTAGCGGGGGGAACACCAGGGAGCTGTTTTTT. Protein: CASSLGTSGGNTRELFF.

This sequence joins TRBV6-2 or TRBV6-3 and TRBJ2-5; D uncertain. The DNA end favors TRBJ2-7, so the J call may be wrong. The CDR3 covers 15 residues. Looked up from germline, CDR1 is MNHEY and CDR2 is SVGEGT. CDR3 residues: CASSYRAIGNYEQYF. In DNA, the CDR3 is TGTGCCAGCAGTTACAGGGCGATAGGAAACTACGAGCAGTACTTC.

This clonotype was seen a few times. This CDR3 reads CSAREAGTGILGSETQYF. The CDR3 nucleotides are TGCAGTGCTAGAGAAGCCGGGACAGGTATATTGGGTTCGGAGACCCAGTACTTC. The chain uses TRBV20-1 and TRBJ2-5, with TRBD1 matching over 8 bases. CDR3 length: 18 amino acids. The germline CDR1 and CDR2 sequences are DFQATT and SNEGSKA (reference sequence). The ends lost 0 bases at V and 5 bases at J; junction bases unmatched: 17.

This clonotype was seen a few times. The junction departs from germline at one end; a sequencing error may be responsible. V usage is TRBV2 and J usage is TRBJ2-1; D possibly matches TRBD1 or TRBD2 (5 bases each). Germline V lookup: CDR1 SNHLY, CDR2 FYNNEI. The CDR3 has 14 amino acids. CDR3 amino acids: CASSEMGVPGEQLF. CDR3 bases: TGTGCCAGCAGTGAAATGGGGGTCCCTGGTGAGCAGCTCTTC.

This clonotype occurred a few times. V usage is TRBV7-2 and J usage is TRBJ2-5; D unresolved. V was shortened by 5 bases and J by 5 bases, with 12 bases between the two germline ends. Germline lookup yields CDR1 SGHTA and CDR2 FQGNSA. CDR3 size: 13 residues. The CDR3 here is CASSGVSVETQYF. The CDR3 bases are TGTGCCAGCAGCGGGGTTAGTGTGGAGACCCAGTACTTC.

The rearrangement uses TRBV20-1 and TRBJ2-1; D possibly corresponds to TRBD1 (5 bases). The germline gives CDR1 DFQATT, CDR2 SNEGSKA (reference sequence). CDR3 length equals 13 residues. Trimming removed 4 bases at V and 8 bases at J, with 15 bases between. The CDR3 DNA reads TGCAGTGCTATTTTAACAGGACGGGATGAGCAGTTCTTC. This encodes CSAILTGRDEQFF.

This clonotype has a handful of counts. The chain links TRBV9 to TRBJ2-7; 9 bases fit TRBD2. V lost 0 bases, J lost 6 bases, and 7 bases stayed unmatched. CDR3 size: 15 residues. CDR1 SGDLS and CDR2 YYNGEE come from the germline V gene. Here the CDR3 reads CASSVGAGGSSEQYF. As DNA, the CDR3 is TGTGCCAGCAGCGTAGGAGCGGGAGGATCATCCGAGCAGTACTTC. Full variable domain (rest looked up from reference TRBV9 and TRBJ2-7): DSGVTQTPKHLITATGQRVTLRCSPRSGDLSVYWYQQSLDQGLQFLIQYYNGEERAKGNILERFSAQQFPDLHSELNLSSLELGDSALYFCASSVGAGGSSEQYFGPGTRLTVT.

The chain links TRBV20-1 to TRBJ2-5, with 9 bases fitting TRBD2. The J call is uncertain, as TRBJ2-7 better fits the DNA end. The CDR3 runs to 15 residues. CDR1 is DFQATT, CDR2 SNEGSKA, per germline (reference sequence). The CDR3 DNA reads TGCAGTGCTAAAAGTGGAGCGGGGGGCCCCTACGAGCAGTACTTC. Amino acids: CSAKSGAGGPYEQYF.

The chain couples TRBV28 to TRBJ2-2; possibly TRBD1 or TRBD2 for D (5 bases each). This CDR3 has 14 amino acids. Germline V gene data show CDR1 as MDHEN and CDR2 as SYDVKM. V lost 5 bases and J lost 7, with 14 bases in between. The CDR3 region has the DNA TGTGCCAGCAGTCCCCCTGGGACCGACGGGGAGCTGTTTTTT. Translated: CASSPPGTDGELFF.

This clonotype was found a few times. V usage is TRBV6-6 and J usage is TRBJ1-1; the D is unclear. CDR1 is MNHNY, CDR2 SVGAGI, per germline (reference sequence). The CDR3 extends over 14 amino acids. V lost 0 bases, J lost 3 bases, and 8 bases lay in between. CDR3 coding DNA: TGTGCCAGCAGTTACTCGGTCGGGGACACTGAAGCTTTCTTT. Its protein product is CASSYSVGDTEAFF.

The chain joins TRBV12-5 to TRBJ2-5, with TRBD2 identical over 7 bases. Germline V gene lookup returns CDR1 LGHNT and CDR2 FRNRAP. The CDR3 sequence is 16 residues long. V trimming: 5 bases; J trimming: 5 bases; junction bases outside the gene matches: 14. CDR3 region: CASGPRTSSNAETQYF. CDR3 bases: TGTGCTAGTGGTCCAAGGACTAGTTCAAACGCGGAGACCCAGTACTTC.

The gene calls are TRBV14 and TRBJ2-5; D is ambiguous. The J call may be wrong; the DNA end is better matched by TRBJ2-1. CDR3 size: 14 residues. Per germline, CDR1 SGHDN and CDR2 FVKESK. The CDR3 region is CASSQVPLLDEQFF. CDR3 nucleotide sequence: TGTGCCAGCAGCCAAGTCCCCCTGCTCGATGAGCAGTTCTTC.

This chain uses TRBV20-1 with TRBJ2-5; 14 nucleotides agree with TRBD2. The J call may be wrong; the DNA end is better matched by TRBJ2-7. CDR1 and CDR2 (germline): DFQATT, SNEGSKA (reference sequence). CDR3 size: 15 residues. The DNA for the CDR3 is TGCAGTGCTCGTGGGACTAGCGGGAGCAAATACGAGCAGTACTTC. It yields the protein CSARGTSGSKYEQYF.